These T cell receptor beta chains were read from a single sample in a study of T cell repertoires in cytomegalovirus infection. TCRdb re-analysed the reads in MiXCR, keeping a single row per CDR3 protein. The sample has approximately 990,000 distinct CDR3 sequences, roughly 30% seen once. These receptors lack a known antigen. This material consisted of cultured CD8+ T cells from PBMCs, taken from culture after CMV antigen stimulation. These receptors were taken from a human donor in good health (CMV status not recorded). Some clones in this sample may be carry-over from other donors' samples. Each CDR3 is given with its conserved first and last residue. D genes are given only for firm matches. Size is omitted from some rows. Given values are once, few, many or a class for expanded clones.

>NA|TRBJ1-4|15|TRBV19|NA
CASSARTKSDRGLFF
TGTGCCAGTAGTGCACGGACAAAATCGGACCGTGGGCTGTTTTTT
>NA|TRBJ2-5|13|TRBV4-1|NA
CASSLTSGQTQYF
TGCGCCAGCAGCCTGACCTCGGGCCAGACCCAGTACTTC
>NA|TRBJ1-2|12|TRBV5-4|once
CASNAIGYGYTF
TGTGCCAGCAACGCCATTGGCTATGGCTACACCTTC
>NA|TRBJ1-4|15|TRBV15|NA
CATSREREGYEKLFF
TGTGCCACCAGCAGAGAGAGAGAAGGATACGAAAAACTGTTTTTT
>NA|TRBJ2-4|17|TRBV29-1|NA
CSVEDVVGEGAKNIQYF
TGCAGCGTTGAAGATGTGGTAGGCGAAGGAGCCAAAAACATTCAGTACTTC
>NA|TRBJ2-2|14|TRBV27|NA
CASSPWALPGELFF
TGTGCCAGCAGTCCCTGGGCATTACCCGGGGAGCTGTTTTTT
>NA|TRBJ1-1|11|TRBV28|NA
CATRSAHKTFF
TGTGCCACCCGAAGCGCCCATAAGACTTTCTTT
>TRBD2|TRBJ2-1|15|TRBV20-1|NA
CSASSRGGTYNEQFF
TGCAGTGCTAGTTCACGCGGGGGGACCTACAATGAGCAGTTCTTC
>TRBD1|TRBJ2-5|18|TRBV15|few
CATSRTLIGTAAQETQYF
TGTGCCACCAGCAGAACCTTAATCGGGACAGCAGCTCAAGAGACCCAGTACTTC
>TRBD1|TRBJ1-2|15|TRBV27|few
CASSLSQQGAEGYTF
TGTGCCAGCAGTTTATCGCAACAGGGGGCTGAGGGCTACACCTTC
>NA|TRBJ2-7|15|TRBV18|NA
CASSPPDRASYEQYF
TGTGCCAGCTCACCCCCAGACCGAGCCTCCTACGAGCAGTACTTC
>NA|TRBJ2-5|14|TRBV15|few
CATSKGGSVETQYF
TGTGCCACCAGCAAAGGCGGTTCAGTGGAGACCCAGTACTTC
>NA|TRBJ1-1|14|TRBV12-3/TRBV12-4|few
CASSLFGVGTEAFF
TGTGCCAGCAGTTTATTCGGGGTCGGCACTGAAGCTTTCTTT
>NA|TRBJ2-1|14|TRBV6-5|NA
CASSYSGGAVEQFF
TGTGCCAGCAGTTACTCTGGGGGGGCTGTTGAGCAGTTCTTC
>NA|TRBJ2-3|16|TRBV7-6|NA
CASSLEWGYVTDTQYF
TGTGCCAGCAGCCTGGAGTGGGGTTATGTCACAGATACGCAGTATTTT
>TRBD1|TRBJ2-1|16|TRBV7-9|many
CASSSTGGTAYNEQFF
TGTGCCAGCAGCTCCACCGGTGGGACAGCCTACAATGAGCAGTTCTTC
>NA|TRBJ2-7|15|TRBV6-6|NA
CASSPPSTGTYEQYF
TGTGCCAGCAGTCCACCATCTACAGGAACCTACGAGCAGTACTTC
>NA|TRBJ2-5|14|TRBV12-5|NA
CASGLVNAEETQYF
TGTGCTAGTGGTTTGGTAAATGCGGAAGAGACCCAGTACTTC
>NA|TRBJ2-5|14|TRBV6-6|NA
CASSYSGLAETQYF
TGTGCCAGCAGTTACTCGGGGCTAGCAGAGACCCAGTACTTC
>NA|TRBJ2-1|15|TRBV6-4|NA
CASSRTRNPYNEQFF
TGTGCCAGCAGCCGTACTAGGAACCCCTACAATGAGCAGTTCTTC
>TRBD2|TRBJ2-1|15|TRBV9|NA
CASSEDSGGGNEQFF
TGTGCCAGCAGCGAAGATAGCGGGGGGGGAAATGAGCAGTTCTTC
>NA|TRBJ1-5|14|TRBV7-6|many
CASSLVAGERPQHF
TGTGCCAGCAGCTTAGTGGCGGGGGAACGGCCCCAGCATTTT
>NA|TRBJ2-5|13|TRBV5-8|NA
CASSLEFGETQYF
TGTGCCAGCAGCTTAGAGTTCGGTGAGACCCAGTACTTC
>TRBD2|TRBJ2-5|16|TRBV28|NA
CVRGVRVAGWEETQYF
TGTGTGCGCGGTGTACGCGTAGCGGGGTGGGAAGAGACCCAGTACTTC
>NA|TRBJ2-3|15|TRBV4-3|few
CASSQDSGSTDTQYF
TGCGCCAGCAGCCAAGATTCGGGCAGCACAGATACGCAGTATTTT
>NA|TRBJ2-7|14|TRBV2|NA
CASREGMSSYEQYF
TGTGCCAGCAGAGAGGGGATGAGCTCCTACGAGCAGTACTTC
>NA|TRBJ2-1|16|TRBV7-6|NA
CASSLAGGYFGNEQFF
TGTGCCAGCAGCTTAGCCGGGGGCTATTTCGGCAATGAGCAGTTCTTC
>NA|TRBJ2-2|17|TRBV7-9|many
CASSSRASKPNTGELFF
TGTGCCAGCAGCTCCAGAGCCAGTAAACCGAACACCGGGGAGCTGTTTTTT
>TRBD1|TRBJ1-2|17|TRBV7-8|NA
CASSPGTGGPHNYGYTF
TGTGCCAGCAGCCCGGGGACAGGGGGACCCCATAACTATGGCTACACCTTC
>NA|TRBJ1-1|14|TRBV7-9|many
CASSTWKPNTEAFF
TGTGCCAGCAGCACCTGGAAACCGAACACTGAAGCTTTCTTT
>NA|TRBJ1-2|14|TRBV11-2|many
CASSLGGLVYGYTF
TGTGCCAGCAGCTTAGGGGGACTGGTCTATGGCTACACCTTC
>NA|TRBJ2-2|16|TRBV5-6|NA
CASSFTGSANTGELFF
TGTGCCAGCAGCTTTACCGGAAGCGCGAACACCGGGGAGCTGTTTTTT
>TRBD1|TRBJ2-5|22|TRBV7-6|NA
CASSHPKTRRIRDREPQETQYF
TGTGCCAGCAGCCACCCAAAAACCCGGCGTATACGAGACAGGGAGCCTCAAGAGACCCAGTACTTC
>NA|TRBJ1-1|11|TRBV19|NA
CASSIPGEAFF
TGTGCCAGTAGTATACCAGGGGAAGCTTTCTTT
>NA|TRBJ2-1|14|TRBV28|few
CASSFSVTDNEQFF
TGTGCCAGCAGTTTTTCAGTTACGGACAATGAGCAGTTCTTC
>TRBD1|TRBJ1-5|17|TRBV19|NA
CASSIGQGQYSNQPQHF
TGTGCCAGTAGTATCGGACAGGGGCAATATAGCAATCAGCCCCAGCATTTT